These 2 T cell receptor beta chains originate from one sample sequenced in a study of neurological immune-mediated disorders. One entry per CDR3 protein results from TCRdb running MiXCR on the 5' RACE reads. The data show 84,000 or so distinct CDR3 sequences, 10% to 13% seen once. The material sequenced was PBMCs. All receptors derive from a man in his forties in good health.

Many counts were recorded for this clonotype. The CDR3 here is CASPARQGSNYGYTF. The CDR3 coding sequence is TGTGCCAGCCCAGCCCGACAGGGATCAAACTATGGCTACACCTTC. The rearrangement joins TRBV6-5 to TRBJ1-2; 7 bases are shared with TRBD1. V lost 8 bases to trimming and J lost 2 bases; unmatched junction nucleotides: 11. Germline V CDR1 and CDR2: MNHEY, SVGAGI. The length of the CDR3 is 15 residues.

Ten or more counts support this clonotype. The chain has TRBV7-3 and TRBJ2-5; 7 nucleotides align to TRBD1. Looked up from germline, CDR1 is SGHTA and CDR2 is FQGTGA. The junction had 6 bases not matched to a gene; V was cut back by 3 bases and J by 5 bases. The CDR3 has 14 amino acids. The CDR3 nucleotides read TGTGCCAGCAGCTTGACAGGGTTAGCCGAGACCCAGTACTTC. It translates to CASSLTGLAETQYF.